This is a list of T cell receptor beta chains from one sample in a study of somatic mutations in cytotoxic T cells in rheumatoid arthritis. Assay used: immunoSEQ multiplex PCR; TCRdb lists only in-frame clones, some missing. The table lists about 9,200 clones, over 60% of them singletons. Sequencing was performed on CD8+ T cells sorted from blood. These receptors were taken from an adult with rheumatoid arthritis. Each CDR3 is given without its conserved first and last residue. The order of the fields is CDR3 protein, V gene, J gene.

ATTPGSSYNEQF	TRBV15	TRBJ2-1
ASTDGGVYGYT	TRBV6-6	TRBJ1-2
ASSTPGPRTDTQY	TRBV28	TRBJ2-3
ASSEYGTSGAQETQY	TRBV7-9	TRBJ2-5
ASSILLGAAAPYEQY	TRBV19	TRBJ2-7
ASSGVAGQGPANYGYT	TRBV5-4	TRBJ1-2
ASSQQGSNIYEQY	TRBV13	TRBJ2-7
ASSQRNSDNEQF	TRBV4-1	TRBJ2-1
SAVDPHRNTEAF	TRBV29-1	TRBJ1-1
ASTRTSGGYHKETQY	TRBV27	TRBJ2-5
ASSAPGLETQY	TRBV28	TRBJ2-5
ASSQVGTGVHYEQY	TRBV4-2	TRBJ2-7
SVVPPGGWGYT	TRBV29-1	TRBJ1-2
ASSLFPGGPGNEQF	TRBV11-2	TRBJ2-1
ASTTKGSESSYNEQF	TRBV4-2	TRBJ2-1
AWSWTGGNQPQH	TRBV30	TRBJ1-5
ASSYSRHRTNYGYT	TRBV6-5	TRBJ1-2
ASSPDRYEQY	TRBV18	TRBJ2-7
ASSGNPTYEQY	TRBV27	TRBJ2-7
ASSYSSGANVLT	TRBV9	TRBJ2-6
ASSPKVEQY	TRBV28	TRBJ2-7
ASSPDRGWADTQY	TRBV11-3	TRBJ2-3
ASSVVSGRQETQY	TRBV9	TRBJ2-5
ASSLGTGSYEQY	TRBV11-2	TRBJ2-7
ASSFGRGPSYEQY	TRBV7-2	TRBJ2-7
ASSIGWTGNTEAF	TRBV19	TRBJ1-1
AISEGGMNTEAF	TRBV10-3	TRBJ1-1
ASSLGTGAYYEQY	TRBV7-9	TRBJ2-7
ASSLGQASNQPQH	TRBV7-9	TRBJ1-5
ASSLFGGYEQY	TRBV27	TRBJ2-7
ASTFTGELF	TRBV6-4	TRBJ2-2
ASSWGQSNQPQH	TRBV28	TRBJ1-5
ASSLGLRRKPQH	TRBV13	TRBJ1-5
ASHARVSGEQY	TRBV6-1	TRBJ2-7
ASSPSGSYHNEQF	TRBV9	TRBJ2-1
ASSTAPGQGSEEQY	TRBV19	TRBJ2-7
ASSPPMTNTGELF	TRBV7-9	TRBJ2-2
ASSLNNEQF	TRBV27	TRBJ2-1
ASGLGPNQPQH	TRBV12-5	TRBJ1-5
ASSHPGTGGTRGYT	TRBV4-1	TRBJ1-2
ASSLWVGLSNQPQH	TRBV28	TRBJ1-5
ASSFSSSGREQY	TRBV27	TRBJ2-7